Presented here are 11 T cell receptor beta chains from one specimen sequenced in a study of T cells after yellow fever vaccination. TCRdb processed the 5' RACE reads anew with MiXCR; each CDR3 protein has one entry. The sample holds 300,000 to 400,000 distinct CDR3 sequences, roughly 8.3% seen once. Sequenced material: PBMCs, taken approximately 40 days after the first yellow fever vaccination. The source of these receptors is a man younger than 35 who received the YFV17D yellow fever vaccine.

J is TRBJ2-5 and V is TRBV20-1; D call uncertain. V lost 0 bases and J 3 bases, leaving 8 bases between the germline ends. In germline, CDR1 is DFQATT, CDR2 SNEGSKA (reference sequence). The CDR3 runs to 13 residues. The CDR3 reads CSARDWAEETQYF. Written as DNA, the CDR3 is TGCAGTGCTAGAGACTGGGCGGAAGAGACCCAGTACTTC.

This clonotype was recorded a few times. This rearrangement joins TRBV7-9 to TRBJ2-5; 11 positions agree with TRBD2. The CDR3 is 16 amino acids. The germline V gene encodes CDR1 SEHNR and CDR2 FQNEAQ (reference sequence). V lost 5 bases and J lost 3; bases outside the gene matches: 8. The CDR3: CASSLEASGGKETQYF. The CDR3 region has the DNA TGTGCCAGCAGCCTAGAGGCTAGCGGGGGGAAAGAGACCCAGTACTTC.

This chain joins TRBV27 and TRBJ1-6, with D tentatively TRBD1 (5 bases). The V end lost 5 bases, the J end lost 7 bases, and 18 bases lay between the germline ends. CDR1 MNHEY and CDR2 SMNVEV come from the germline V gene (reference sequence). This CDR3 comprises 16 residues. The CDR3 loop is CASSLLWDGENSPLHF. CDR3 coding DNA: TGTGCCAGCAGTCTATTATGGGACGGAGAAAATTCACCCCTCCACTTT.

The CDR3 DNA sequence: TGTGCCAGCAGCCAAGCGGGGCAGGTATCCGGGGAGCTGTTTTTT. This sequence encodes CASSQAGQVSGELFF. The rearrangement uses TRBV3-1 and TRBJ2-2, with D perhaps TRBD1 or TRBD2 (5 bases each). The CDR3 sequence is 15 residues long. Germline CDR1 LGHDT, CDR2 YNNKEL (reference sequence). V dropped 1 base and J dropped 6 bases, with 12 bases sitting between them.

The V and J genes are TRBV13 and TRBJ2-5; maybe TRBD1 (5 bases). Per the germline V gene, CDR1 is PRHDT and CDR2 is FYEKMQ (reference sequence). V lost 5 bases and J lost 5, with 12 bases in between. The CDR3 has 13 residues. The CDR3 sequence: CASSKDWGETQYF. For the CDR3, the DNA is TGTGCCAGCAGCAAAGATTGGGGCGAGACCCAGTACTTC.

This chain connects TRBV9 to TRBJ2-7; 7 bases fit TRBD1. This CDR3 spans 14 amino acids. J gave up 5 bases and V 4 bases, and 9 bases lay outside the gene matches. Per germline, CDR1 SGDLS and CDR2 YYNGEE. The CDR3 DNA reads TGTGCCAGCAGCTCGGGGACAGTCATCAACGAGCAGTACTTC. This encodes CASSSGTVINEQYF. The whole variable domain, remainder taken from reference TRBV9 and TRBJ2-7, is DSGVTQTPKHLITATGQRVTLRCSPRSGDLSVYWYQQSLDQGLQFLIQYYNGEERAKGNILERFSAQQFPDLHSELNLSSLELGDSALYFCASSSGTVINEQYFGPGTRLTVT.

The table lists this clonotype with a few counts. This rearrangement joins TRBV5-1 to TRBJ2-1, with 8 bases that match TRBD2. V dropped 5 bases and J dropped 10; count of bases not matched to a gene: 8. This CDR3 has 13 residues. Germline V gives CDR1 SGHRS, CDR2 YFSETQ. CDR3 amino acids: CASRLSGGREQFF. CDR3 DNA sequence: TGCGCCAGCAGGCTCAGCGGGGGACGAGAGCAGTTCTTC.

The rearrangement joins TRBV9 to TRBJ1-2; D may be TRBD1 (6 bases). Germline V lookup: CDR1 SGDLS, CDR2 YYNGEE. The CDR3 sequence is 15 residues long. With 3 bases removed from V and 4 bases from J, the gap between germline ends came to 16 bases. The CDR3, as DNA: TGTGCCAGCAGCGCTGGGGGGCCGACAGCCTATGGCTACACCTTC. Protein: CASSAGGPTAYGYTF.

This clonotype was recorded a few times. This chain connects TRBV4-3 to TRBJ2-1; D is ambiguous. The V and J ends lost 0 bases and 7 bases respectively, with 13 bases between them. The length of the CDR3 is 15 residues. Per the germline V gene, CDR1 is LGHNA and CDR2 is YSLEER. The CDR3 here is CASSQELPRPNEQFF. In nucleotides, the CDR3 is TGCGCCAGCAGCCAAGAGCTTCCCCGCCCAAATGAGCAGTTCTTC.

This clonotype was detected only a few times. This chain connects TRBV9 to TRBJ1-5; D remains ambiguous. Germline V gene sequence: CDR1 SGDLS, CDR2 YYNGEE. Trimming removed 4 bases at V and 8 bases at J, with 19 bases between. The CDR3 consists of 15 residues. The CDR3, as DNA: TGTGCCAGCAGCTCGCCGAGGACGGTCTTGAAGCCCCAGCATTTT. It codes for CASSSPRTVLKPQHF. The full variable domain, completed using reference TRBV9 and TRBJ1-5, is DSGVTQTPKHLITATGQRVTLRCSPRSGDLSVYWYQQSLDQGLQFLIQYYNGEERAKGNILERFSAQQFPDLHSELNLSSLELGDSALYFCASSSPRTVLKPQHFGDGTRLSIL.

This clonotype was seen more than once but under ten times. The chain carries TRBV25-1 and TRBJ1-2, with 7 bases identical to TRBD1. The germline V gene has CDR1 MGHDK and CDR2 SYGVNS. This CDR3 is built from 14 residues. V dropped 1 base and J dropped 8; count of bases not matched to a gene: 7. The CDR3 is CASSEFDREEGYTF. The CDR3 DNA reads TGTGCCAGCAGTGAATTTGACAGGGAGGAGGGCTACACCTTC.